This TCR beta chain originates from a study of identical twins. Study results and caveats: Abundant beta clonotypes from cord blood bore fewer insertions; memory repertoires lacked this pattern.

TCRdb reanalysed the 5' RACE reads using MiXCR and keeps one entry per CDR3 protein. This repertoire shows approximately 220,000 distinct CDR3 sequences, 7.5% found once; its top ten account for approximately 5.4%. Germline CDR1 is SEHNR and CDR2 is FQNEAQ (reference sequence). The J segment lost 8 bases and the V segment lost 4 bases, leaving 5 bases of the junction unmatched. The CDR3 is 15 amino acids. Remarks on this clonotype: Its antigen is undetermined.

This sample was shared with a second study, whose subject was yellow fever vaccine responses in identical twins.

This receptor was identified in a woman between 18 and 29 years old in good health. Sequencing input: CD8+ T cells sorted from blood. The chain recombines TRBV7-9 with TRBJ2-1, with 13 bases matching TRBD2. CDR3 DNA: TGTGCCAGCAGCTCGACCGGGACTAGCGGGGATGAGCAGTTCTTC. This sequence encodes CASSSTGTSGDEQFF.